The entry below gives a single T cell receptor beta chain sequence along with its context. This CDR3 is built from 14 residues. As to time point: baseline, week 1 (first vaccination visit). Treatment defined: pre-vaccination baseline after standard-of-care therapy. Here immunoSEQ multiplex PCR was the method, and the copy in TCRdb shows in-frame clones only, minus some. The sample includes about 88,000 clones, approximately 80% seen only once; the top ten take roughly 5%. These data come from a study of a mutant IDH1 vaccine in newly diagnosed glioma. The sequence came from a man in his forties with glioma. Some clones in this sample may be carry-over from other donors' samples. The J gene is TRBJ1-2, the V gene TRBV12-2. TRBV12-2 is a known pseudogene. Sample: PBMCs, taken from a glioma patient treated with radiotherapy, temozolomide or both. The CDR3 sequence: CASRLRRATYGYTF. The CDR3, as DNA: TGTGCAAGTCGCTTAAGGAGGGCGACCTATGGCTACACCTTC.